Below are 25 T cell receptor beta chains sequenced from a single sample in a study of blood T cells in healthy people across ages (dated by TCRdb to the mid-2010s). The method was 5' RACE. The sample was run on an Illumina HiSeq 2500. A second 7 to 11 cycle PCR used a sample-barcoded 5' primer and a J-beta primer mix. Starting from the raw public reads, TCRdb applied fastp trimming at Q25, assembled clones with MiXCR and retained in-frame beta chains. Every distinct CDR3 protein forms one entry, paired with its most common genes and DNA. In all, the sample holds roughly 1,500,000 distinct CDR3 sequences, and roughly a third of those were seen once. The ten largest account for around 11% of the sample. The specimen was blood. The receptor source for this set is a woman aged 25-40 years in good health.

The rearrangement uses TRBV19 and TRBJ2-1; a weak D match, TRBD1 (5 bases). The CDR3 is 13 amino acids. The germline gives CDR1 LNHDA, CDR2 SQIVND (reference sequence). With 1 base removed from V and 8 bases from J, the gap between germline ends came to 9 bases. The CDR3 bases are TGTGCCAGTAGTATAGGGCAGGGCGATGAGCAGTTCTTC. Amino acid sequence: CASSIGQGDEQFF. Using reference TRBV19 and TRBJ2-1 for the parts outside the CDR3, the full variable domain is DGGITQSPKYLFRKEGQNVTLSCEQNLNHDAMYWYRQDPGQGLRLIYYSQIVNDFQKGDIAEGYSVSREKKESFPLTVTSAQKNPTAFYLCASSIGQGDEQFFGPGTRLTVL.

Points on this clonotype: This could be a read error, since a much larger clone is one nucleotide away. The rearrangement uses TRBV29-1 and TRBJ2-1; D possibly matches TRBD1 or TRBD2 (5 bases each). Germline CDR1 and CDR2: SQVTM and ANQGSEA. The CDR3 spans 14 residues. The CDR3 region is CSVEGDLSYNEKFF. The CDR3, as DNA: TGCAGCGTTGAGGGGGACCTATCCTACAATGAGAAGTTCTTC.

The chain has TRBV25-1 and TRBJ2-1; the match to TRBD2 covers 14 bases. The ends lost 8 bases at V and 1 base at J; junction bases unmatched: 7. The CDR3 loop spans 17 amino acids. The germline V gene encodes CDR1 MGHDK and CDR2 SYGVNS. For the CDR3, the DNA is TGTGCCAGCTGGGGACTAGCGGGAGAAGGGTCCTACAATGAGCAGTTCTTC. Protein product: CASWGLAGEGSYNEQFF. The complete variable domain, with remaining parts taken from reference TRBV25-1 and TRBJ2-1, reads EADIYQTPRYLVIGTGKKITLECSQTMGHDKMYWYQQDPGMELHLIHYSYGVNSTEKGDLSSESTVSRIRTEHFPLTLESARPSHTSQYLCASWGLAGEGSYNEQFFGPGTRLTVL.

The V gene is TRBV12-3 or TRBV12-4, the J gene TRBJ2-5; TRBD2 is a possible D gene (5 bases). V dropped 3 bases and J dropped 4 bases, with 18 bases sitting between them. This CDR3 is built from 16 residues. The CDR3 sequence is CASSFAGEFYLETQYF. CDR3 DNA: TGTGCCAGCAGTTTTGCGGGCGAGTTTTACCTAGAGACCCAGTACTTC.

This clonotype was detected only a few times. The rearrangement uses TRBV20-1 and TRBJ2-5, with a possible D match to TRBD2 (6 bases). The germline gives CDR1 DFQATT, CDR2 SNEGSKA (reference sequence). The CDR3 length is 14 residues. With 0 bases removed from V and 5 bases from J, the gap between germline ends came to 13 bases. CDR3 DNA sequence: TGCAGTGCTAGAGATCTAGCGAAAAGGGAGACCCAGTACTTC. Its protein product is CSARDLAKRETQYF.

The chain combines TRBV29-1 with TRBJ2-1; 7 positions match TRBD1. Per the germline V gene, CDR1 is SQVTM and CDR2 is ANQGSEA. The CDR3 runs to 12 residues. Trimming at V came to 8 bases and at J to 8 bases, leaving 9 bases not matched to a gene. CDR3 loop: CSHGTASDEQFF. In nucleotides, the CDR3 is TGCAGCCATGGGACAGCGAGCGATGAGCAGTTCTTC.

The rearrangement joins TRBV5-4 to TRBJ2-1, with 8 nucleotides matching TRBD2. CDR1 is SGHNT and CDR2 is YYREEE in the germline V gene (reference sequence). CDR3 length: 16 amino acids. V was clipped by 4 bases and J by 0 bases; unmatched bases: 6. CDR3: CASSPTSVSSYNEQFF. CDR3 DNA sequence: TGTGCCAGCAGCCCGACTAGCGTTAGCTCCTACAATGAGCAGTTCTTC.

The chain is built from TRBV29-1 and TRBJ1-1; TRBD1 might be the D (5 bases). The CDR3 runs to 11 residues. Trimming cost V 5 bases and J 7 bases, with 11 bases left between them. The germline V gene has CDR1 SQVTM and CDR2 ANQGSEA. The CDR3 loop is CSVLRGGEAFF. The CDR3 DNA is TGCAGCGTTCTAAGGGGAGGTGAAGCTTTCTTT.

This clonotype has only a few counts. The chain has TRBV30 and TRBJ1-2; no definite D call. Germline assignment: CDR1 GTSNPN and CDR2 SVGIG (reference sequence). CDR3 length equals 12 residues. The V gene lost 3 bases and the J gene lost 5 bases, with 10 bases spanning the gap. CDR3 sequence reads: CAWSKGVYGYTF. The CDR3 bases are TGTGCCTGGAGCAAGGGAGTATATGGCTACACCTTC.

This clonotype was detected ten times or more. The chain combines TRBV10-3 with TRBJ2-1; D remains ambiguous. The ends were cut back, 2 bases at V and 8 bases at J, with 7 bases in the middle. Germline values: CDR1 ENHRY, CDR2 SYGVKD. This CDR3 region has 12 residues. CDR3 DNA sequence: TGTGCCATCAGTGAGAAAGGTGATGAGCAGTTCTTC. It is translated as CAISEKGDEQFF.

Ten or more counts support this clonotype. The chain links TRBV12-3 or TRBV12-4 to TRBJ2-1, with a possible D match to TRBD1 (6 bases). V gave up 6 bases and J gave up 5 bases, with 8 bases separating them. CDR3 length: 12 amino acids. Written as DNA, the CDR3 is TGTGCCAGCAGAGGACAGAACAATGAGCAGTTCTTC. The encoded protein is CASRGQNNEQFF.

This chain uses TRBV29-1 with TRBJ2-3; unclear D gene. The germline V gene has CDR1 SQVTM and CDR2 ANQGSEA. The CDR3 is 14 residues long. Trimming cost V 4 bases and J 0 bases, with 11 bases left between them. CDR3 loop: CSVVVGGSTDTQYF. In DNA, the CDR3 is TGCAGCGTTGTGGTGGGCGGAAGCACAGATACGCAGTATTTT.

This clonotype was recorded many times. The chain employs TRBV29-1 and TRBJ2-5; no reliable D call. Deletions cut 7 bases from V and 0 bases from J, with 12 bases between. The CDR3 has 13 amino acids. Looked up from germline, CDR1 is SQVTM and CDR2 is ANQGSEA. The CDR3 DNA is TGCAGCGCTCCAACCCAAAACCAAGAGACCCAGTACTTC. Translated: CSAPTQNQETQYF.

Only a few counts were recorded for this clonotype. One end of the junction is discordant with germline, which a read error may explain. The V and J genes are TRBV9 and TRBJ1-1; D unclear. The germline gives CDR1 SGDLS, CDR2 YYNGEE. This CDR3 spans 13 amino acids. The CDR3 sequence: CARSAGLNTEAFF. As DNA, the CDR3 is TGTGCCAGGAGCGCAGGATTGAACACTGAAGCTTTCTTT.

This sequence joins TRBV27 and TRBJ2-5; the D is unclear. Trimming took off 0 bases at V and 5 bases at J, with 7 bases between the two ends. The CDR3 is made up of 13 amino acids. The germline CDR1 and CDR2 sequences are MNHEY and SMNVEV (reference sequence). The DNA for the CDR3 is TGTGCCAGCAGTTTATCTTACCTGGAGACCCAGTACTTC. Translating gives CASSLSYLETQYF.

The V gene is TRBV20-1, the J gene TRBJ2-2; D assignment may be TRBD1 or TRBD2 (7 bases each). CDR3 length equals 15 residues. V lost 6 bases and J lost 4, with 18 bases in between. Germline CDR1 is DFQATT and CDR2 is SNEGSKA (reference sequence). The CDR3 coding sequence is TGCAGTGCCGGTATCTTCAGGGGGGGCACCGGGGAGCTGTTTTTT. This gives the protein CSAGIFRGGTGELFF.

The chain joins TRBV9 to TRBJ2-7, with D tentatively TRBD2 (6 bases). With 4 bases removed from V and 2 bases from J, the gap between germline ends came to 22 bases. CDR3 length: 17 amino acids. CDR1 is SGDLS, CDR2 YYNGEE, per germline. The CDR3 spells CASSSLPGGAYTYEQYF. As DNA, the CDR3 is TGTGCCAGCAGCTCACTCCCAGGCGGGGCCTACACCTACGAGCAGTACTTC. Full variable domain (outside the CDR3, taken from reference TRBV9 and TRBJ2-7): DSGVTQTPKHLITATGQRVTLRCSPRSGDLSVYWYQQSLDQGLQFLIQYYNGEERAKGNILERFSAQQFPDLHSELNLSSLELGDSALYFCASSSLPGGAYTYEQYFGPGTRLTVT.

The gene calls are TRBV9 and TRBJ2-3, with D tentatively TRBD1 or TRBD2 (5 bases each). V was cut by 0 bases and J by 2 bases, with 10 bases left in between. Per germline, CDR1 SGDLS and CDR2 YYNGEE. The CDR3 consists of 15 residues. The CDR3 protein is CASSVGQGVTDTQYF. CDR3 nucleotide sequence: TGTGCCAGCAGCGTAGGGCAGGGAGTCACAGATACGCAGTATTTT.

The gene calls are TRBV20-1 and TRBJ1-2, with 8 positions matching TRBD1. CDR1 is DFQATT and CDR2 is SNEGSKA in the germline V gene (reference sequence). This CDR3 is built from 12 residues. The V segment lost 2 bases and the J segment 8 bases; nucleotides outside the gene matches: 4. Here the CDR3 reads CSARQGAQGYTF. The DNA for the CDR3 is TGCAGTGCTAGACAGGGGGCGCAGGGCTACACCTTC.

This clonotype came up once. The rearrangement uses TRBV5-1 and TRBJ2-2; D gene unclear. Germline CDR1 and CDR2: SGHRS and YFSETQ. V was clipped by 5 bases and J by 0 bases, with 11 bases between them. The CDR3 is 15 residues long. DNA of the CDR3: TGCGCCAGCAGGGTAGTAGGGTCGAACACCGGGGAGCTGTTTTTT. Encoded protein: CASRVVGSNTGELFF.

The sample holds many counts of this clonotype. V is TRBV4-1 and J is TRBJ2-7, with 10 bases identical to TRBD1. The CDR3 spans 15 residues. V lost 4 bases to trimming and J lost 6 bases; unmatched junction nucleotides: 9. CDR1 and CDR2 (germline): MGHRA, YSYEKL. CDR3 nucleotides: TGCGCCAGCAGCCCAACACGGGACAGGGGTGGCGAGCAGTACTTC. This translates into CASSPTRDRGGEQYF.

The chain joins TRBV4-1 to TRBJ2-3, with 11 bases that match TRBD2. The CDR3 runs 17 residues. With V trimmed by 5 bases and J by 6 bases, 13 bases remained unmatched. The germline CDR1 and CDR2 sequences are MGHRA and YSYEKL. The CDR3 reads CASSLSDSGRASDTQYF. The DNA for the CDR3 is TGCGCCAGCAGCTTGTCGGATAGCGGGAGGGCCTCTGATACGCAGTATTTT.

In nucleotides, the CDR3 is TGTGCCAGCAGCCAAGATTTTCTTGGAAACACCATATATTTT. Protein product: CASSQDFLGNTIYF. The rearrangement joins TRBV14 to TRBJ1-3, with unresolved D. CDR3 length: 14 residues. The V and J ends lost 0 bases and 3 bases respectively, with 6 bases between them. Per germline, CDR1 SGHDN and CDR2 FVKESK.

This rearrangement joins TRBV10-3 to TRBJ2-5, with D possibly being TRBD1 or TRBD2 (5 bases each). Trimming cost V 0 bases and J 4 bases, with 12 bases left between them. Per the germline V gene, CDR1 is ENHRY and CDR2 is SYGVKD. This CDR3 contains 15 residues. CDR3: CAISESRGDSETQYF. CDR3 sequence (DNA): TGTGCCATCAGTGAGTCGCGAGGGGATTCAGAGACCCAGTACTTC.

The gene calls are TRBV20-1 and TRBJ1-1, with 8 positions matching TRBD1. In germline, CDR1 is DFQATT, CDR2 SNEGSKA (reference sequence). Trimming at V came to 0 bases and at J to 5 bases, leaving 8 bases not matched to a gene. CDR3 length: 15 amino acids. CDR3 nucleotides: TGCAGTGCTAGAGATCTATCACAGGGGGGGACTGAAGCTTTCTTT. This gives the protein CSARDLSQGGTEAFF.